This entry is about one TCR beta chain. Germline values: CDR1 MNHNS, CDR2 SASEGT. J lost 0 bases, V lost 4 bases, and 14 bases had no gene match. The CDR3 is made up of 20 amino acids. Assay: immunoSEQ multiplex PCR; the TCRdb copy retains only in-frame clones and omits some. This table holds some 74,000 clones, about 80% found once. The data derive from a study of blood T cell repertoires in COVID-19. The rearrangement links TRBV6-1 to TRBJ2-3; 12 bases agree with TRBD2. This clonotype was sampled from a human donor in a cohort sampled during active COVID-19. Sequencing was performed on peripheral blood. CDR3 sequence (DNA): TGTGCCAGCAGTGCCAGACTAGCGGGAGAGAGAACGTCTAGCACAGATACGCAGTATTTT. Encoded protein: CASSARLAGERTSSTDTQYF.